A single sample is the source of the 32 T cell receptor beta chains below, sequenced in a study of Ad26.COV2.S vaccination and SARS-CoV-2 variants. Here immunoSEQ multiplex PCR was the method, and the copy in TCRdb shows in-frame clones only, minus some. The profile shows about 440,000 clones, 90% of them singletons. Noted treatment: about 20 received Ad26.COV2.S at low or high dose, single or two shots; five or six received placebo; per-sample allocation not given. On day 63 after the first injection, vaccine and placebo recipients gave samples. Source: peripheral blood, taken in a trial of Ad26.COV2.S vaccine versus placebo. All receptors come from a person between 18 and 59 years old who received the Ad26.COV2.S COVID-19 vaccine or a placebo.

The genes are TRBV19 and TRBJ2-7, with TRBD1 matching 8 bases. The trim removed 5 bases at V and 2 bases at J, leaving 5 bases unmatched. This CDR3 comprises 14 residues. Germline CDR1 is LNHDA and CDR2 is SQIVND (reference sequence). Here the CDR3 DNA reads TGTGCCAGTAGTCCCCGGACAGGGACCTACGAGCAGTACTTC. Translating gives CASSPRTGTYEQYF.

The CDR3 DNA reads TGCGCCAGCAGGGAACAGGTTAATAATGAAAAACTGTTTTTT. Translated: CASREQVNNEKLFF. The chain has TRBV5-1 and TRBJ1-4, with D perhaps TRBD1 (5 bases). This CDR3 is 14 amino acids long. Looked up from germline, CDR1 is SGHRS and CDR2 is YFSETQ. V was cut by 5 bases and J by 4 bases, with 12 bases left in between.

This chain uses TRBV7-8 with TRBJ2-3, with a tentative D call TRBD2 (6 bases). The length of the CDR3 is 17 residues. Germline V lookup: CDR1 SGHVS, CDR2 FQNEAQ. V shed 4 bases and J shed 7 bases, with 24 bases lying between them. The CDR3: CASSSPFSGSGDHTQYF. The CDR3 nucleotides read TGTGCCAGCAGCTCACCCTTCTCCGGATCGGGGGATCATACGCAGTATTTT.

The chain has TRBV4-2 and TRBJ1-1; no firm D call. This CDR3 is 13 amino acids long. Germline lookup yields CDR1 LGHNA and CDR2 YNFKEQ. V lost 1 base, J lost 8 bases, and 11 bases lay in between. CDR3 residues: CASSQVVGGEAFF. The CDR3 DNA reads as TGTGCCAGCAGCCAAGTTGTGGGAGGGGAAGCTTTCTTT.

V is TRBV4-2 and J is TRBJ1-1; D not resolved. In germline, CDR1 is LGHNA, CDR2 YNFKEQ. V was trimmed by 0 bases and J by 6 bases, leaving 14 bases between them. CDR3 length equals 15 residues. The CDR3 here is CASSQERGPASEAFF. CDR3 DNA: TGTGCCAGCAGCCAAGAAAGAGGGCCCGCTTCTGAAGCTTTCTTT.

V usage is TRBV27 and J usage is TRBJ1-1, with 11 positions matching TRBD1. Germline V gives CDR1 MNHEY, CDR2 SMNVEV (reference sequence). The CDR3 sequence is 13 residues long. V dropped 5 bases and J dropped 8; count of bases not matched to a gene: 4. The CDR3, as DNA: TGTGCCAGCAGTAAAAGGACAGGGGGCGAAGCTTTCTTT. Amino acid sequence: CASSKRTGGEAFF.

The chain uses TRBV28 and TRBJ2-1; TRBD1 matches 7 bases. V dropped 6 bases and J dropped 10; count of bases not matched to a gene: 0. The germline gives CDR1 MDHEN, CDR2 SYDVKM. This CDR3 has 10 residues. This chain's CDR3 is CASRDREQFF. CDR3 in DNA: TGTGCCAGCAGGGACAGGGAGCAGTTCTTC.

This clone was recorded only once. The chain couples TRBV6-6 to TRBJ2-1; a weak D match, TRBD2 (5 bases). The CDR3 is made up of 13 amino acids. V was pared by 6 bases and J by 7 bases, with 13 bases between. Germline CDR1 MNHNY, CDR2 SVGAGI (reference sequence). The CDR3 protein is CASRVRGLNEQFF. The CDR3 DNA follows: TGTGCCAGCAGGGTCCGAGGGTTGAATGAGCAGTTCTTC.

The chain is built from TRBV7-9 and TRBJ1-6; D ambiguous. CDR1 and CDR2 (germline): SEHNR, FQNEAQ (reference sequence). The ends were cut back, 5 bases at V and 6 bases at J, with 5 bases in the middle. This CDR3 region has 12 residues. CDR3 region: CASSQTNSPLHF. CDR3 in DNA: TGTGCCAGCAGCCAGACTAATTCACCCCTCCACTTT.

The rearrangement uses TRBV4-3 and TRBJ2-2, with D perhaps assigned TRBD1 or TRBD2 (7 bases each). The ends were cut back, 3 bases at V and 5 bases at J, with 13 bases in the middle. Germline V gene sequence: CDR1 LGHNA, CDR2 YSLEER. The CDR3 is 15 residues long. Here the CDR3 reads CASSQVQGGTGELFF. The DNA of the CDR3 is TGCGCCAGCAGCCAGGTCCAGGGGGGGACCGGGGAGCTGTTTTTT.

CDR3 region: CASSLGQGARDTQYF. CDR3 sequence (DNA): TGCGCCAGCAGCTTGGGACAGGGAGCACGGGATACGCAGTATTTT. V is TRBV5-1 and J is TRBJ2-3, with 7 bases identical to TRBD1. This CDR3 region has 15 residues. Germline CDR1 and CDR2: SGHRS and YFSETQ. V lost 0 bases and J lost 6; bases outside the gene matches: 7.

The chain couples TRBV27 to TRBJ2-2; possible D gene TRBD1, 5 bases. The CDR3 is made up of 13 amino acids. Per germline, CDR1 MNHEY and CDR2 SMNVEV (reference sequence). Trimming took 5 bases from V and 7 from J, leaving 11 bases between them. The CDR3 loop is CASSALGDGELFF. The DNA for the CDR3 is TGTGCCAGCAGTGCCCTAGGGGACGGGGAGCTGTTTTTT.

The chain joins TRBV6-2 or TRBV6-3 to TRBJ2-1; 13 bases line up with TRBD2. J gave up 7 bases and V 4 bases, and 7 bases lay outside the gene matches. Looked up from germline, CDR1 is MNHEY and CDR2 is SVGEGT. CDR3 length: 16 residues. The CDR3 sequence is CASSLVPGLAGNEQFF. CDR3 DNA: TGTGCCAGCAGTTTAGTACCGGGACTAGCGGGGAATGAGCAGTTCTTC.

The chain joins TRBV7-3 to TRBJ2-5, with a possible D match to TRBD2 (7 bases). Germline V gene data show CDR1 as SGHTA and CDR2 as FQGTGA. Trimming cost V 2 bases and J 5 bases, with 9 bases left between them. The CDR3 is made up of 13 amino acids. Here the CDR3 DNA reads TGTGCCAGCAGCTTATGGGGGGGCGAGACCCAGTACTTC. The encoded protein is CASSLWGGETQYF.

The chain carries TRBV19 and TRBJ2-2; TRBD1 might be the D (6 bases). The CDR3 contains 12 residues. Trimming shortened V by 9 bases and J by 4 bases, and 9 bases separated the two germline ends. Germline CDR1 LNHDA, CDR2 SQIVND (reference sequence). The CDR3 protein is CASRTVTGELFF. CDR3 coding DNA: TGTGCCAGCCGGACAGTCACCGGGGAGCTGTTTTTT.

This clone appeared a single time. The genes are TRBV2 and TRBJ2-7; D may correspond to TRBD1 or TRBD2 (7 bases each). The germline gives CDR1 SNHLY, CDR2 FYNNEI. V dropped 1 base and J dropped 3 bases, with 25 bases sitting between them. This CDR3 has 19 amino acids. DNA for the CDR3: TGTGCCAGCAGTGAAGGAATTCCAGGGGGGGACACGGTCGGCTACGAGCAGTACTTC. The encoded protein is CASSEGIPGGDTVGYEQYF.

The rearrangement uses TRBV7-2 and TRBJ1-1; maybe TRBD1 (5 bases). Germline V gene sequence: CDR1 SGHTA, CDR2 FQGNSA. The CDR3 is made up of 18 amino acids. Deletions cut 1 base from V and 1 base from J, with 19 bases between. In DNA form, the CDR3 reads TGTGCCAGCAGCTTAGACTCCTACCCGGGACGGAGGAACACTGAAGCTTTCTTT. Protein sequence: CASSLDSYPGRRNTEAFF.

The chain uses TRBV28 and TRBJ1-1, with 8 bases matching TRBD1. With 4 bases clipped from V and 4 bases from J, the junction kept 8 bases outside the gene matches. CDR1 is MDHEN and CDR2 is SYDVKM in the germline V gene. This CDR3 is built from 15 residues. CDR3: CASSYATGGGTEAFF. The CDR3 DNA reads TGTGCCAGCAGTTACGCCACAGGGGGAGGCACTGAAGCTTTCTTT.

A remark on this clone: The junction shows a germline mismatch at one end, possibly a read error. The CDR3 nucleotides read TGTGCCAGCGGTGAAACAGGGATGCATGAAAAACTGTTTTTT. As protein: CASGETGMHEKLFF. The V and J genes are TRBV25-1 and TRBJ1-4, with D possibly being TRBD1 (6 bases). In germline, CDR1 is MGHDK, CDR2 SYGVNS. The CDR3 consists of 14 residues.

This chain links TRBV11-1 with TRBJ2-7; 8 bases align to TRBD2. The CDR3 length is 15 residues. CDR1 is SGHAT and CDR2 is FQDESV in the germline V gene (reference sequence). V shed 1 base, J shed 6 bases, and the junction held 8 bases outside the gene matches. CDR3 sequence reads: CASSLGSGRLSEQYF. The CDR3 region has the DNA TGTGCCAGCAGCTTAGGGAGCGGGAGACTCAGCGAGCAGTACTTC.

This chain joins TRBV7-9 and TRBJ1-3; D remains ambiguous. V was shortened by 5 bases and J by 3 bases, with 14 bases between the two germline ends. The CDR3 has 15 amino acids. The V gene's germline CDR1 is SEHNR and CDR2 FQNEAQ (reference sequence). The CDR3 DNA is TGTGCCAGCAGCCCAAAAATTCGGGTTGGAAACACCATATATTTT. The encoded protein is CASSPKIRVGNTIYF.

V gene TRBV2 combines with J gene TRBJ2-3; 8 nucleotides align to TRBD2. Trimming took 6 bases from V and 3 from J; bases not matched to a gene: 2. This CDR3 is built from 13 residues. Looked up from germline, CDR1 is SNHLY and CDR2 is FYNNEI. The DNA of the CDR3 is TGTGCCAGCAGACTAGCGGAGACAGATACGCAGTATTTT. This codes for CASRLAETDTQYF.

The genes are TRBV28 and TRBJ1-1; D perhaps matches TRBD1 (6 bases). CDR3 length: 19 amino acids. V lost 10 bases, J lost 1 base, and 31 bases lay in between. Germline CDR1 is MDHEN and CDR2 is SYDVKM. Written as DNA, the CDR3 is TGTGCCACCTCGGGGTACGAAAGGGGGGTTGCTGGTGGGAACACTGAAGCTTTCTTT. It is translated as CATSGYERGVAGGNTEAFF.

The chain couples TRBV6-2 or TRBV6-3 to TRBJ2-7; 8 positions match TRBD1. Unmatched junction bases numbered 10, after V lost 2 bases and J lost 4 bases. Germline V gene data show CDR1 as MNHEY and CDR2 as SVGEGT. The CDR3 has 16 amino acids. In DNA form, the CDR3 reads TGTGCCAGCAGTTACCGAACAGACAGGGGTGCGTACGAGCAGTACTTC. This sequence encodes CASSYRTDRGAYEQYF.

CDR3 DNA: TGCAGCGTTGAATTTCGGACTTCACTACGGTCCTACGAGCAGTACTTC. Its translation is CSVEFRTSLRSYEQYF. The V call is TRBV29-1, the J call TRBJ2-7, with D possibly TRBD2 on 5 matching bases. V was shortened by 2 bases and J by 1 base, with 18 bases between the two germline ends. The CDR3 is made up of 16 amino acids. Germline V gives CDR1 SQVTM, CDR2 ANQGSEA.

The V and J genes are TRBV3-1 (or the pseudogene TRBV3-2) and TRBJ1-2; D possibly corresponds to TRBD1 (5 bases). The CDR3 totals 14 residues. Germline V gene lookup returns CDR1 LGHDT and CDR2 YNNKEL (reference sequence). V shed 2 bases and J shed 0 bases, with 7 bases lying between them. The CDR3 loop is CASSQQGTNYGYTF. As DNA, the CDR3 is TGTGCCAGCAGCCAACAGGGTACTAACTATGGCTACACCTTC.

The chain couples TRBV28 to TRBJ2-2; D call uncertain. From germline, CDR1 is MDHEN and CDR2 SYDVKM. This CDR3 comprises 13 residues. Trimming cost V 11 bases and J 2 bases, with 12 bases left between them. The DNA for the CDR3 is TGTGCCGCCGGGCTCCCAAACACCGGGGAGCTGTTTTTT. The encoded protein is CAAGLPNTGELFF.

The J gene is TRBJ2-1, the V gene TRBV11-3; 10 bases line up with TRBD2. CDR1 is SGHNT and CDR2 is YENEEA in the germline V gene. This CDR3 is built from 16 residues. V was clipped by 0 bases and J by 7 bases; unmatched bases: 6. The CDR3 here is CASSLEGTSVGNEQFF. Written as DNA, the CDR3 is TGTGCCAGCAGCTTAGAAGGGACTAGCGTCGGGAATGAGCAGTTCTTC.

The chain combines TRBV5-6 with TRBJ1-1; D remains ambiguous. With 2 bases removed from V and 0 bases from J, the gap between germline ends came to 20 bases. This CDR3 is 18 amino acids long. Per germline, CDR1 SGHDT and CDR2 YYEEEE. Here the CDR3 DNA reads TGTGCCAGCAGCTTATTTTCCCCAAATGGAGTATTGAACACTGAAGCTTTCTTT. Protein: CASSLFSPNGVLNTEAFF.

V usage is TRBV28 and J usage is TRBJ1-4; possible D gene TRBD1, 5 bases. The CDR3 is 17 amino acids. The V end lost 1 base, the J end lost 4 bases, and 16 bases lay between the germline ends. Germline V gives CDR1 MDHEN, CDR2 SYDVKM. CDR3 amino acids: CASSLFSGGPLNEKLFF. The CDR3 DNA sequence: TGTGCCAGCAGTTTATTCTCTGGGGGACCGCTTAATGAAAAACTGTTTTTT.

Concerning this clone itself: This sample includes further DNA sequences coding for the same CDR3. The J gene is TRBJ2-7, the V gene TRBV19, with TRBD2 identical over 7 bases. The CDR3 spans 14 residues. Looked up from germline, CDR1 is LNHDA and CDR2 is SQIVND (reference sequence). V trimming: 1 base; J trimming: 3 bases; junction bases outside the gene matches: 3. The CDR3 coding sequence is TGTGCCAGTAGTATAGCGGGAGGACGCTACGAGCAGTACTTC. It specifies CASSIAGGRYEQYF. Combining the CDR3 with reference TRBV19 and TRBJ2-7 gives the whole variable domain DGGITQSPKYLFRKEGQNVTLSCEQNLNHDAMYWYRQDPGQGLRLIYYSQIVNDFQKGDIAEGYSVSREKKESFPLTVTSAQKNPTAFYLCASSIAGGRYEQYFGPGTRLTVT.

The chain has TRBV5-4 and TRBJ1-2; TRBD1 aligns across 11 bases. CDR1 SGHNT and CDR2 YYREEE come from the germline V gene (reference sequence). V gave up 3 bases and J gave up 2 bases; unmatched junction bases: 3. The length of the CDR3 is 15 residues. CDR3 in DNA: TGTGCCAGCAGCTGGGGACAGGGGGGAAACTATGGCTACACCTTC. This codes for CASSWGQGGNYGYTF.